The T cell receptor (beta chain) under discussion was sequenced for a study of T-cell reconstitution after alpha-beta-depleted transplantation in children. The germline V gene encodes CDR1 SGHAT and CDR2 FQNNGV. The CDR3 totals 18 residues. V gave up 5 bases and J gave up 2 bases; unmatched junction bases: 10. Unique molecular identifiers were incorporated during preparation of the TCRbeta library. TCRdb reprocessed the PCR reads with MiXCR, giving one entry per CDR3 protein. Seen here are under 20,000 distinct CDR3 sequences, over 10% observed once, and the top ten hold approximately 70%. Concerning this clonotype itself: No antigen is known for it.

General study points: Alpha-beta T cells present about two months after transplant were reported to originate from several hundred expanded graft clones. High day-60 TCRbeta diversity in some patients came from surviving recipient T cells and thymic progenitors.

This receptor was obtained from a boy under two years old who had a stem cell transplant for Wiskott-Aldrich syndrome, so the T cells may come from the graft donor. This chain joins TRBV11-2 and TRBJ2-2; 11 bases line up with TRBD2. The sequencing used PBMCs, mostly from graft donor cells, collected 180 days after TCRalphabeta/CD19-depleted stem cell transplant. CDR3 DNA sequence: TGTGCCAGCAGCCCTCGGGGGGGACTAGCGGTAAACACCGGGGAGCTGTTTTTT. As protein: CASSPRGGLAVNTGELFF. The full variable domain, completed using reference TRBV11-2 and TRBJ2-2, is EAGVAQSPRYKIIEKRQSVAFWCNPISGHATLYWYQQILGQGPKLLIQFQNNGVVDDSQLPKDRFSAERLKGVDSTLKIQPAKLEDSAVYLCASSPRGGLAVNTGELFFGEGSRLTVL.